These 4 T cell receptor beta chains originate from one sample sequenced in a study of cytomegalovirus exposure and HLA in healthy donors. With 60 Vbeta and 13 Jbeta primers, the PCR was carried out. The table came from immunoSEQ multiplex PCR; TCRdb's copy has only in-frame clones and leaves some out. This sample carries 90,000 to 110,000 clones, 75% to 85% of them seen once, and the ten largest clones take 2.1%. The sample consisted of PBMCs. These receptors all stem from a man between 25 and 39 years old in good health and CMV-seronegative.

This clone showed up just a few times. The rearrangement joins TRBV9 to TRBJ2-5, with 14 bases aligning to TRBD2. This CDR3 has 17 residues. The germline CDR1 and CDR2 sequences are SGDLS and YYNGEE. With V trimmed by 4 bases and J by 5 bases, 10 bases remained unmatched. CDR3: CASSTGTSGSIRETQYF. The CDR3 DNA reads TGTGCCAGCAGCACAGGGACTAGCGGGAGCATTCGGGAGACCCAGTACTTC.

The chain uses TRBV29-1 and TRBJ1-1; D unresolved. Germline V gene lookup returns CDR1 SQVTM and CDR2 ANQGSEA. The CDR3 extends over 13 amino acids. The V gene lost 2 bases and the J gene lost 1 base, with 8 bases spanning the gap. CDR3 coding DNA: TGCAGCGTTGAATGGGAGAGGAACACTGAAGCTTTCTTT. Amino acids: CSVEWERNTEAFF.

The chain carries TRBV7-2 and TRBJ2-5; 7 positions match TRBD2. After removal of 4 bases from V and 5 bases from J, the junction contained 16 bases not matched to a gene. CDR3 length: 17 residues. Germline CDR1 and CDR2: SGHTA and FQGNSA. In DNA, the CDR3 is TGTGCCAGCAGCTACCCCACGAGCGGGGCCGGTCTGGAGACCCAGTACTTC. Its translation is CASSYPTSGAGLETQYF.

A remark on this clone: A read error may produce the germline difference seen at one junction end. The CDR3 here is CTSSPRSQIIEKLFF. The CDR3 DNA is TGTACCAGCTCACCACGGTCACAGATAATTGAAAAACTGTTTTTT. This chain connects TRBV18 to TRBJ1-4; no clear D. Germline-derived CDR1 and CDR2 are KGHSH and LQKENI. The CDR3 runs to 15 residues.